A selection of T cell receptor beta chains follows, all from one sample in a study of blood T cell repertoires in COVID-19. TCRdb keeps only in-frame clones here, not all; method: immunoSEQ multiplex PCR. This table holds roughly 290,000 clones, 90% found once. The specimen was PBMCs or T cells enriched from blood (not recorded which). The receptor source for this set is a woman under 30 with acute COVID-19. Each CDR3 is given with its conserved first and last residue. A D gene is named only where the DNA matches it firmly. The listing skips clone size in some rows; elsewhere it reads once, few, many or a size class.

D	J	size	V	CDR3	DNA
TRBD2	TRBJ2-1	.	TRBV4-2	CASRRTSGVGSYNEQFF	TGTGCCAGCAGGCGGACTAGCGGGGTGGGCTCCTACAATGAGCAGTTCTTC
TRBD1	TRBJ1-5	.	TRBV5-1	CASSLGDSLNQPQHF	TGCGCCAGCAGCTTGGGGGACAGCCTGAATCAGCCCCAGCATTTT
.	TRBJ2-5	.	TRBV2	CASSLVQETQYF	TGTGCCAGCAGCCTCGTACAAGAGACCCAGTACTTC
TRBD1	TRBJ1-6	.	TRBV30	CAWDRGSGDSPLHF	TGTGCCTGGGACAGGGGGTCGGGAGATTCACCCCTCCACTTT
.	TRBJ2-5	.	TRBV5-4	CASSLGSETQYF	TGTGCCAGCAGCTTGGGTTCGGAGACCCAGTACTTC
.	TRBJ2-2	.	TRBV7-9	CASSLRQANTGELFF	TGTGCCAGCAGCTTAAGACAGGCGAACACCGGGGAGCTGTTTTTT
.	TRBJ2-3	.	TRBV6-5	CASAVTSTDTQYF	TGTGCCTCCGCGGTTACTAGCACAGATACGCAGTATTTT
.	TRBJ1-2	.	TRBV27	CASRTNTGLVGYGYTF	TGTGCCAGCAGGACAAATACAGGGTTGGTTGGCTATGGCTACACCTTC
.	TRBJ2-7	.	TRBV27	CASSRDTTYEQYF	TGTGCCAGCAGTCGGGACACAACCTACGAGCAGTACTTC
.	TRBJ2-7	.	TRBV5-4	CASSLDIAYEQYF	TGTGCCAGCAGCTTGGACATCGCCTACGAGCAGTACTTC
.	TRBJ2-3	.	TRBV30	CAWRGLASTDTQYF	TGTGCCTGGCGAGGGTTAGCATCCACAGATACGCAGTATTTT
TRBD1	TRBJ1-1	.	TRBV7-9	CASSWDRVTEAFF	TGTGCCAGCAGCTGGGACAGGGTAACTGAAGCTTTCTTT
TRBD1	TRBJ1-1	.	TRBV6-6	CASNLQGSGTEAFF	TGTGCCAGCAACCTACAGGGGTCGGGGACTGAAGCTTTCTTT
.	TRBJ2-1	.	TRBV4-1	CASSQGLGQGSNEQFF	TGCGCCAGCAGCCAAGGACTGGGCCAGGGGAGCAATGAGCAGTTCTTC
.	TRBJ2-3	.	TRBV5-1	CASSPTGLSQGTDTQYF	TGCGCCAGCAGCCCGACCGGCTTGTCCCAGGGCACAGATACGCAGTATTTT
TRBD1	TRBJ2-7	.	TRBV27	CATWDRGSEQYF	TGTGCCACCTGGGACAGGGGATCCGAGCAGTACTTC
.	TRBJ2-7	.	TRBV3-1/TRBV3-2	CASSLLLDYHF	TGTGCCAGCAGCCTACTCCTCGACTACCACTTC
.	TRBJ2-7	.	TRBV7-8	CASSLTGQSSYEQYF	TGTGCCAGCAGCTTGACGGGACAAAGCTCCTACGAGCAGTACTTC
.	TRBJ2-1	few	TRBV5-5	CASSLTGLSVNEQFF	TGTGCCAGCAGCTTGACAGGTCTGAGTGTTAATGAGCAGTTCTTC
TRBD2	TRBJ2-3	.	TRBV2	CASSNGGGRSPDTQYF	TGTGCCAGCTCCAACGGGGGCGGGAGGAGCCCAGATACGCAGTATTTT
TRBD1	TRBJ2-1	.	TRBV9	CASSVGGQGQYNEQFF	TGTGCCAGCAGCGTAGGGGGACAGGGACAGTACAATGAGCAGTTCTTC
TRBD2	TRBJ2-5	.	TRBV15	CATSGSGSPQETQYF	TGTGCCACCAGCGGAAGCGGGAGTCCTCAAGAGACCCAGTACTTC
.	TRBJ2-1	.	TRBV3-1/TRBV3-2	CASSQGLSSLPYNEQFF	TGTGCCAGCAGCCAAGGGTTATCGAGCCTCCCCTACAATGAGCAGTTCTTC
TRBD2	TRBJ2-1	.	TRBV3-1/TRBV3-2	CASSPRTSGRGNEQFF	TGTGCCAGCAGCCCCCGGACTAGCGGGAGAGGGAATGAGCAGTTCTTC
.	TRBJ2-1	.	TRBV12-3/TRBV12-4	CASSFLQGKVF	TGTGCCAGCAGTTTCCTCCAGGGGAAGGTCTTC
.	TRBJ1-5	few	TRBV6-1	CASSEFVEGGNQPQHF	TGTGCCAGCAGTGAATTTGTAGAGGGTGGCAATCAGCCCCAGCATTTT
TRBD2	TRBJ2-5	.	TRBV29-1	CSVEDQSLAGVETQYF	TGCAGCGTTGAAGATCAATCCCTAGCGGGAGTAGAGACCCAGTACTTC
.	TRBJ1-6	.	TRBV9	CASSVSRGDYNSPLHF	TGTGCCAGCAGCGTCTCTCGCGGGGACTATAATTCACCCCTCCACTTT
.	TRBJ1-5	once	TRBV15	CATSRGSKRQPQHF	TGTGCCACCAGCAGAGGATCGAAGAGGCAGCCCCAGCATTTT
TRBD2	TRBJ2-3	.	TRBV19	CASKIGGSGADTQYF	TGTGCCAGCAAAATCGGGGGGAGTGGGGCAGATACGCAGTATTTT
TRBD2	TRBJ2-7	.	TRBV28	CASSLGTSGSYEQYF	TGTGCCAGCAGTTTAGGGACTAGCGGGAGTTACGAGCAGTACTTC
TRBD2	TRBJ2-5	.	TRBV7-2	CASSLRGAGVSETQYF	TGTGCCAGCAGCTTACGAGGAGCGGGAGTAAGTGAGACCCAGTACTTC
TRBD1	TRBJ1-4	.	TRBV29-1	CSVAPTGLNEKLFF	TGCAGCGTTGCCCCGACAGGGCTGAATGAAAAACTGTTTTTT
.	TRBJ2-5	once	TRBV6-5	CASSYRQGRETQYF	TGTGCCAGCAGTTACAGGCAGGGTAGGGAGACCCAGTACTTC
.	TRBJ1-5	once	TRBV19	CASSAGAGNQPQHF	TGTGCCAGTAGTGCAGGGGCGGGTAATCAGCCCCAGCATTTT
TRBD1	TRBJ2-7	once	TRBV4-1	CASSQRGQGNSYEQYF	TGCGCCAGCAGCCAGAGGGGACAGGGGAACTCCTACGAGCAGTACTTC
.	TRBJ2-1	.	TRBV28	CASSLRRYSYNEQFF	TGTGCCAGCAGTTTACGCAGGTACTCCTACAATGAGCAGTTCTTC
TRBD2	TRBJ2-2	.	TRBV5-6	CASSLEPSGSAGELFF	TGTGCCAGCAGCTTGGAGCCTAGCGGGAGTGCCGGGGAGCTGTTTTTT
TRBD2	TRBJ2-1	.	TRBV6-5	CASSGLAGALNEQFF	TGTGCCAGCAGCGGACTAGCGGGAGCGTTGAATGAGCAGTTCTTC
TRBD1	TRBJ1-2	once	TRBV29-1	CSVEEFFKGGTGGAGVGYTF	TGCAGCGTAGAGGAATTTTTTAAGGGAGGGACAGGGGGCGCTGGGGTCGGCTACACCTTC
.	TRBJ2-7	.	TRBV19	CASSIRGSAEQYF	TGTGCCAGTAGTATCCGGGGAAGCGCCGAGCAGTACTTC
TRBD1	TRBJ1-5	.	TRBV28	CASSNVAGTAVNQPQHF	TGTGCCAGCAGCAATGTTGCAGGGACAGCAGTAAATCAGCCCCAGCATTTT
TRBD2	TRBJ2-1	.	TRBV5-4	CASSRGPLADYNEQFF	TGTGCCAGCAGCCGAGGCCCACTAGCGGACTACAATGAGCAGTTCTTC
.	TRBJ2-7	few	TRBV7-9	CASSSGVSYEQYF	TGTGCCAGCAGTTCAGGGGTGTCCTACGAGCAGTACTTC
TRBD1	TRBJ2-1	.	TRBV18	CASSPQRQGAYNEQFF	TGTGCCAGCTCACCACAACGACAGGGGGCCTACAATGAGCAGTTCTTC
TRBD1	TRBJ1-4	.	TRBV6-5	CASRGQGDEKLFF	TGTGCCAGCAGAGGACAGGGGGATGAAAAACTGTTTTTT
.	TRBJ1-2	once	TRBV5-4	CASSLGSVRGYTF	TGTGCCAGCAGCTTGGGTTCGGTCAGGGGCTACACCTTC